These T cell receptor beta chains were read from a single sample in a study of T cell responses to AZD1222 COVID-19 vaccine. Sequencing used immunoSEQ multiplex PCR; TCRdb keeps in-frame clones, though not all of them. This sample has 80,000 or so clones, with nearly 90% found just once. The material was peripheral blood, obtained on day 0 of AZD1222 vaccination. These receptors were collected from an adult in good health. CDR3s include the opening cysteine and the closing phenylalanine or tryptophan. A D gene is named only where the DNA matches it firmly. Clone size is shown for a subset of rows, as once, few, many or a class of expanded clone.

TRBV19	NA	NA	TRBJ1-2	12	TGTGCCAGTAGTACCCTGGGTTATGGCTACACCTTC	CASSTLGYGYTF
TRBV6-1	NA	NA	TRBJ1-2	15	TGTGCCAGCAGTGAAGGCCAGGGCCCCCGCTATGGCTACACCTTC	CASSEGQGPRYGYTF
TRBV7-9	NA	TRBD2	TRBJ2-1	17	TGTGCCAGCAGCCCCCCTAGCGGGAGGGCCCTCTTTAATGAGCAGTTCTTC	CASSPPSGRALFNEQFF
TRBV7-9	NA	TRBD1	TRBJ1-5	16	TGTGCCAGCAGCATTGGACAGGGCTATAGCAATCAGCCCCAGCATTTT	CASSIGQGYSNQPQHF
TRBV12-3/TRBV12-4	NA	NA	TRBJ2-1	12	TGTGCCAGCAGTGGAGTTAACAATGAGCAGTTCTTC	CASSGVNNEQFF
TRBV19	NA	NA	TRBJ1-5	17	TGTGCCAGTAGTATCCCAGTCGGGCAGTATAGCAATCAGCCCCAGCATTTT	CASSIPVGQYSNQPQHF
TRBV7-3	NA	TRBD2	TRBJ2-2	18	TGTGCCAGCAGCCTCGAGGGACTAGCGGGATTTGGCACCGGGGAGCTGTTTTTT	CASSLEGLAGFGTGELFF
TRBV18	few	NA	TRBJ1-2	14	TGTGCCAGCTCACCAAACTCGCAGGGTCAGGGCTACACCTTC	CASSPNSQGQGYTF
TRBV6-5	NA	NA	TRBJ1-4	13	TGTGCCAGCAGGGGGACACTCGATGAAAAACTGTTTTTT	CASRGTLDEKLFF
TRBV6-1	NA	NA	TRBJ1-6	15	TGTGCCAGCAGTGAAGCATCAGTGATAGATTCACCCCTCCACTTT	CASSEASVIDSPLHF
TRBV5-1	NA	NA	TRBJ2-2	15	TGCGCCAGCAGCCCCGGGCACGTAAACACCGGGGAGCTGTTTTTT	CASSPGHVNTGELFF
TRBV7-2	NA	NA	TRBJ2-1	14	TGTGCCAGCAGCTCCCCGCTAGGAACCAATGAGCAGTTCTTC	CASSSPLGTNEQFF
TRBV2	NA	NA	TRBJ1-1	15	TGTGCCAGCAGTGAAGAACGATCAAGGAACACTGAAGCTTTCTTT	CASSEERSRNTEAFF
TRBV5-1	medium-sized	TRBD1	TRBJ1-6	17	TGCGCCAGCAGCTTGATACAAACCGGACAGGGGAATTCACCCCTCCACTTT	CASSLIQTGQGNSPLHF
TRBV11-2	NA	NA	TRBJ2-6	19	TGTGCCAGCAGCTCCCTCGGGAGACAGGGAAGCTCTGGGGCCAACGTCCTGACTTTC	CASSSLGRQGSSGANVLTF
TRBV10-3	once	NA	TRBJ2-1	16	TGTGCCATCAGTGAGTCAGTGAGACAGGTTATCGGCGAGCAGTTCTTC	CAISESVRQVIGEQFF
TRBV3-1/TRBV3-2	NA	TRBD1	TRBJ1-2	13	TGTGCCAGCAGCAACGGACAGGGCCATGGCTACACCTTC	CASSNGQGHGYTF
TRBV19	NA	NA	TRBJ2-5	15	TGTGCCAGTAGTATTTTCCGGGACCGCCAAGAGACCCAGTACTTC	CASSIFRDRQETQYF
TRBV30	NA	NA	TRBJ1-1	13	TGTGCCTGGACTAGGGGAGGGGCCACTGAAGCTTTCTTT	CAWTRGGATEAFF
TRBV5-6	NA	NA	TRBJ1-1	15	TGTGCCAGCAGCTTTCAGCCCAAAGTGGCCACTGAAGCTTTCTTT	CASSFQPKVATEAFF
TRBV5-8	NA	TRBD2	TRBJ2-3	15	TGTGCCAGCAGCTTGAGCGGGGGCATTCCAGATACGCAGTATTTT	CASSLSGGIPDTQYF
TRBV27	NA	NA	TRBJ2-2	20	TGTGCCAGCAGTTTACCCTCCACAAGGGTAGGACAGAAACATGACGGGGAGCTGTTTTTT	CASSLPSTRVGQKHDGELFF
TRBV5-8	NA	NA	TRBJ2-1	16	TGTGCCAGCAGCTTAAGGGGTCGGGCGTTTTACAATGAGCAGTTCTTC	CASSLRGRAFYNEQFF
TRBV5-5	NA	TRBD1	TRBJ1-5	14	TGTGCCAGCAGCCAGGGACAGTTGAATCAGCCCCAGCATTTT	CASSQGQLNQPQHF
TRBV6-1	NA	NA	TRBJ1-5	17	TGTGCCAGCAGTGGTTCAAGAACAGCCTATAGCAATCAGCCCCAGCATTTT	CASSGSRTAYSNQPQHF
TRBV20-1	NA	NA	TRBJ1-2	14	TGCAGTGCTAGTCCCCAGGGGAGAAGCTATGGCTACACCTTC	CSASPQGRSYGYTF
TRBV19	NA	NA	TRBJ2-1	14	TGTGCCAGTAGTATACAGAGCCTTTTGGATGAGCAGTTCTTC	CASSIQSLLDEQFF
TRBV12-3/TRBV12-4	NA	NA	TRBJ1-2	12	TGTGCCAGCAGCCGGTTGGGGGGTGGCTACACCTTC	CASSRLGGGYTF
TRBV4-2	NA	NA	TRBJ1-1	17	TGTGCCAGCAGCCAAGGACTTGGGACTGAAATGAACACTGAAGCTTTCTTT	CASSQGLGTEMNTEAFF
TRBV21-1	once	NA	TRBJ1-2	16	TGTGCCAGCAGGCCCGGGGAAGTTTTACAACCGTATGGCTACACCTTC	CASRPGEVLQPYGYTF
TRBV5-1	NA	NA	TRBJ2-1	15	TGCGCCAGCAGCTTGGGCGGGACCTCCTACAATGAGCAGTTCTTC	CASSLGGTSYNEQFF
TRBV7-2	NA	NA	TRBJ1-2	15	TGTGCCAGCAGCTTTAGGGGACGAGCTAACTATGGCTACACCTTC	CASSFRGRANYGYTF
TRBV4-1	NA	TRBD1	TRBJ1-6	18	TGCGCCAGCAGCCTCACAAAGGGACAGGGGTTGCGTAATTCACCCCTCCACTTT	CASSLTKGQGLRNSPLHF
TRBV6-5	NA	NA	TRBJ2-7	12	TGTGCCAGCAGCGGGGCGACCTACGAGCAGTACTTC	CASSGATYEQYF
TRBV7-2	NA	NA	TRBJ1-1	13	TGTGCCAGCAGGTTGGCGGTGAACACTGAAGCTTTCTTT	CASRLAVNTEAFF
TRBV20-1	NA	NA	TRBJ1-5	13	TGCAGTGCTAGTTTGGGACCGTCGCAGCCCCAGCATTTT	CSASLGPSQPQHF
TRBV4-1	NA	NA	TRBJ1-2	15	TGCGCCAGCAGGGGGCGACAGGAGCCTAACTATGGCTACACCTTC	CASRGRQEPNYGYTF
TRBV7-6	few	NA	TRBJ1-6	15	TGTGCCAGCAGCTTAGGGGGGAGCGGTAATTCACCCCTCCACTTT	CASSLGGSGNSPLHF
TRBV6-5	NA	TRBD2	TRBJ2-7	15	TGTGCCAGCAGTTACGGACGGGGGGGATCCTACGAGCAGTACTTC	CASSYGRGGSYEQYF
TRBV7-9	NA	NA	TRBJ1-1	16	TGTGCCAGCAGCTTGTACCTTAGGAAGACGAACACTGAAGCTTTCTTT	CASSLYLRKTNTEAFF
TRBV12-3/TRBV12-4	once	NA	TRBJ2-5	13	TGTGCCAGCAGTTCCGGGACCCCGGAGACCCAGTACTTC	CASSSGTPETQYF
TRBV6-5	NA	TRBD1	TRBJ1-1	15	TGTGCCAGCAGAAGCGGGGACAGGGGTAACACTGAAGCTTTCTTT	CASRSGDRGNTEAFF